Given below is one T cell receptor (beta chain) in context. The data derive from a study of chemoradiotherapy in HPV16-positive cancers. Turning to the study itself: Candidate HPV-specific T-cell clones and common TCR motifs came from functional assays in two HPV16-positive patients.

The protocol was immunoSEQ multiplex PCR, while the TCRdb copy is restricted to in-frame clones and leaves out a portion. The data show 12,000 to 15,000 clones, with around 70% seen just once and roughly a fifth held by the top ten. Germline CDR1 is SGHDT and CDR2 is YYEEEE. V lost 0 bases and J lost 5, with 11 bases in between. The CDR3 is made up of 14 amino acids. This material was obtained from a patient who underwent chemoradiotherapy. The TCR was taken from a human donor with HPV-associated anogenital cancer. The rearrangement links TRBV5-6 to TRBJ1-2, with D unclear. The CDR3 loop is CASSLGTVPYGYTF. The CDR3 DNA is TGTGCCAGCAGCTTGGGAACAGTCCCTTATGGCTACACCTTC.